The 11 T cell receptor beta chains below all came from one sample that was sequenced in a study of identical twins. TCRdb recomputed calls from the 5' RACE reads with MiXCR, one row per CDR3 protein. The sample carries fewer than 500,000 distinct CDR3 sequences, 20% to 25% recorded once. This sample also belongs to another study, concerning T cells expressing NK-cell markers.

Sequenced: CD4+ T cells sorted from blood. These receptors were obtained from a woman younger than 35 in good health.

The genes are TRBV5-8 and TRBJ1-5, with D possibly TRBD1 on 5 matching bases. CDR3 length equals 14 residues. The germline V gene has CDR1 SGHTS and CDR2 YDEGEE. Trimming removed 0 bases from V and 5 bases from J, with 9 bases in between. The CDR3 DNA reads TGTGCCAGCAGCTTGGTGGGGGGTCATCAGCCCCAGCATTTT. Residues: CASSLVGGHQPQHF.

In its sample, this clonotype was seen a few times. This CDR3 is CASSLKAAGNYEQYF. In DNA form, the CDR3 reads TGTGCCAGCAGCTTAAAAGCTGCGGGGAACTACGAGCAGTACTTC. The V gene is TRBV11-2, the J gene TRBJ2-7; possibly TRBD2 for D (6 bases). Germline loops: CDR1 SGHAT, CDR2 FQNNGV. The CDR3 sequence is 15 residues long. V gave up 2 bases and J gave up 3 bases, with 14 bases separating them. The whole variable domain, filled in from reference TRBV11-2 and TRBJ2-7, reads EAGVAQSPRYKIIEKRQSVAFWCNPISGHATLYWYQQILGQGPKLLIQFQNNGVVDDSQLPKDRFSAERLKGVDSTLKIQPAKLEDSAVYLCASSLKAAGNYEQYFGPGTRLTVT.

This clonotype appeared many times. The chain uses TRBV10-3 and TRBJ2-7; no clear D gene. The ends were cut back, 8 bases at V and 2 bases at J, with 7 bases in the middle. The length of the CDR3 is 11 residues. The germline gives CDR1 ENHRY, CDR2 SYGVKD. CDR3 in DNA: TGTGCCATCTCGGAGACCTACGAGCAGTACTTC. Translation gives CAISETYEQYF.

This chain links TRBV5-4 with TRBJ2-3; D unclear. V was pared by 0 bases and J by 2 bases, with 10 bases between. Germline-derived CDR1 and CDR2 are SGHNT and YYREEE (reference sequence). The CDR3 spans 15 residues. The CDR3 is CASSLENPSTDTQYF. The CDR3 bases are TGTGCCAGCAGCTTGGAAAATCCCTCCACAGATACGCAGTATTTT.

This clonotype has a handful of counts. V and J are TRBV10-3 and TRBJ2-7, with 9 nucleotides matching TRBD1. V shed 4 bases, J shed 3 bases, and the junction held 4 bases outside the gene matches. The CDR3 is 14 amino acids. Looked up from germline, CDR1 is ENHRY and CDR2 is SYGVKD. The CDR3 DNA is TGTGCCATCAGTGGGGGACAGGGTTACTACGAGCAGTACTTC. Amino acids: CAISGGQGYYEQYF.

This clonotype was picked up many times. The chain recombines TRBV11-2 with TRBJ2-7; D is unclear. CDR1 SGHAT and CDR2 FQNNGV come from the germline V gene. The CDR3 totals 14 residues. With 5 bases removed from V and 2 bases from J, the gap between germline ends came to 13 bases. The CDR3 reads CASSPRLNPYEQYF. The CDR3 DNA sequence: TGTGCCAGCAGCCCCCGGCTGAACCCCTACGAGCAGTACTTC. The full variable domain, with the rest looked up from reference TRBV11-2 and TRBJ2-7, is EAGVAQSPRYKIIEKRQSVAFWCNPISGHATLYWYQQILGQGPKLLIQFQNNGVVDDSQLPKDRFSAERLKGVDSTLKIQPAKLEDSAVYLCASSPRLNPYEQYFGPGTRLTVT.

This rearrangement joins TRBV2 to TRBJ2-5; D is unresolved. The CDR3 sequence is 15 residues long. V was trimmed by 4 bases and J by 1 base, leaving 13 bases between them. The germline V gene has CDR1 SNHLY and CDR2 FYNNEI. The CDR3 DNA reads TGTGCCAGCAGTGCTCAGTTGACTGTCCAAGAGACCCAGTACTTC. Translating it yields CASSAQLTVQETQYF.

This clonotype was counted a few times. The CDR3 DNA reads as TGTGCCAGCAGTTTGAGGGGTATGGAAGGCTACACCTTC. Residues: CASSLRGMEGYTF. The chain couples TRBV12-3 or TRBV12-4 to TRBJ1-2, with a weak D call TRBD1 (5 bases). The CDR3 is made up of 13 amino acids. V gave up 3 bases and J gave up 8 bases, with 13 bases separating them.

J is TRBJ1-3 and V is TRBV18, with TRBD1 identical over 7 bases. This CDR3 has 17 amino acids. The germline V gene encodes CDR1 KGHSH and CDR2 LQKENI. V was clipped by 3 bases and J by 4 bases; unmatched bases: 12. CDR3 nucleotide sequence: TGTGCCAGCTCACCGATGACAGGGAGACTGGGAGGAAACACCATATATTTT. Encoded protein: CASSPMTGRLGGNTIYF. Using reference TRBV18 and TRBJ1-3 for the parts outside the CDR3, the full variable domain is NAGVMQNPRHLVRRRGQEARLRCSPMKGHSHVYWYRQLPEEGLKFMVYLQKENIIDESGMPKERFSAEFPKEGPSILRIQQVVRGDSAAYFCASSPMTGRLGGNTIYFGEGSWLTVV.

This clonotype was counted between two and nine times. The chain has TRBV19 and TRBJ2-7; D is ambiguous. CDR3 length: 12 residues. V lost 5 bases, J lost 6 bases, and 11 bases lay in between. In germline, CDR1 is LNHDA, CDR2 SQIVND (reference sequence). The CDR3 DNA follows: TGTGCCAGTAGTTCTTGGGATTCCGAGCAGTACTTC. It is translated as CASSSWDSEQYF.

The chain employs TRBV20-1 and TRBJ1-5; TRBD1 agrees at 9 bases. CDR1 DFQATT and CDR2 SNEGSKA come from the germline V gene (reference sequence). The V gene end was trimmed by 3 bases and the J gene end by 10 bases; junction bases not matched to a gene: 4. The CDR3 consists of 12 residues. CDR3 nucleotide sequence: TGCAGTGCTAGGGGGGACAGGGTTCCCCAGCATTTT. Translating gives CSARGDRVPQHF.